This T cell receptor (beta chain) comes out of a study of CD8 T cells in Susac syndrome. This CDR3 has 12 amino acids. The germline CDR1 and CDR2 sequences are SEHNR and FQNEAQ (reference sequence). V was cut by 2 bases and J by 5 bases, with 3 bases left in between. An input of roughly 0.5 to 1 ug of RNA was subjected to reverse transcription using random hexamers. TCRdb passed the immunoSEQ multiplex PCR reads through MiXCR, listing each CDR3 protein once. Of over 120,000 distinct CDR3 sequences in the sample, approximately 93% were seen once. Sequencing of TCR beta was undertaken in CD8+ and CD4+ T cells derived from blood.

This sequence was found in a human donor in good health. The sample was CD4+ T cells from PBMCs. The chain couples TRBV7-9 to TRBJ2-2; D is unresolved. The CDR3 loop reads CASSLSTGELFF. The CDR3 DNA reads TGTGCCAGCAGCTTATCAACCGGGGAGCTGTTTTTT.